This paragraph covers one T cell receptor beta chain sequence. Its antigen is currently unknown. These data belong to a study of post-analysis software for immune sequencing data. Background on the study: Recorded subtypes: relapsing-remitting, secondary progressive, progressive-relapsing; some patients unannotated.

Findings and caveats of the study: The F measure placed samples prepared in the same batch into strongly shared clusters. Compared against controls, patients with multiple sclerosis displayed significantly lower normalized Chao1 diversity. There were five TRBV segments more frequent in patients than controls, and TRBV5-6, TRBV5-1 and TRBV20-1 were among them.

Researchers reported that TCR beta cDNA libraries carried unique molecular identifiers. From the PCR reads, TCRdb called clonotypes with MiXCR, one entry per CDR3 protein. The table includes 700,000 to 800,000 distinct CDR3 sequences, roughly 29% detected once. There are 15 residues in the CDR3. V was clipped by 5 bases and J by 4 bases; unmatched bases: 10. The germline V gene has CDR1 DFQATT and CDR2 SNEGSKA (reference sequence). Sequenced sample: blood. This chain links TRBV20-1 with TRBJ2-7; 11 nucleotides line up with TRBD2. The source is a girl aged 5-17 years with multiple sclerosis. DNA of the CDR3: TGCAGTGCTCCCCTAACTAGCGGGGGCCTTTACGAGCAGTACTTC. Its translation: CSAPLTSGGLYEQYF.